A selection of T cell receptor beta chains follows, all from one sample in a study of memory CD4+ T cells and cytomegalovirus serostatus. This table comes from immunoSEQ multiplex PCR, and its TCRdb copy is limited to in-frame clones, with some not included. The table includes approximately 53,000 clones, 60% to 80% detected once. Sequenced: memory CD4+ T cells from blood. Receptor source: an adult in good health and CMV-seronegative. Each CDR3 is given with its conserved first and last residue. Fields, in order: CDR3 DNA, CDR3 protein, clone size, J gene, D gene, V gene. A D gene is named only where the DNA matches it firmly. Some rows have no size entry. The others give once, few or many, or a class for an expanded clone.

CDR3 DNA: TGTGCCAGTGCCAAGGTATCCACCTTGGCGAGTGAAAAACTGTTTTTT; CDR3 protein: CASAKVSTLASEKLFF; clone size: few; J gene: TRBJ1-4; D gene: NA; V gene: TRBV19
CDR3 DNA: TGTGCCAGCAGTTCTCCAGGACAGGGAGCGAACACTGAAGCTTTCTTT; CDR3 protein: CASSSPGQGANTEAFF; clone size: NA; J gene: TRBJ1-1; D gene: TRBD1; V gene: TRBV5-5
CDR3 DNA: TGTGCCAGTAGTATTCGTGCCGGGACTCTACCTAACGAGCAGTACTTC; CDR3 protein: CASSIRAGTLPNEQYF; clone size: NA; J gene: TRBJ2-7; D gene: NA; V gene: TRBV19
CDR3 DNA: TGTGCCAGTAGTATCGGAGCGGGAGACTACAATGAGCAGTTCTTC; CDR3 protein: CASSIGAGDYNEQFF; clone size: NA; J gene: TRBJ2-1; D gene: TRBD2; V gene: TRBV19
CDR3 DNA: TGTGCCAGCAGCTCCCTGAAGGGGAGGCCCTACGAGCAGTACTTC; CDR3 protein: CASSSLKGRPYEQYF; clone size: NA; J gene: TRBJ2-7; D gene: NA; V gene: TRBV11-2
CDR3 DNA: TGTGCCAGCGGCCAATCTAGCGGTCCCTACGAGCAGTACTTC; CDR3 protein: CASGQSSGPYEQYF; clone size: NA; J gene: TRBJ2-7; D gene: TRBD2; V gene: TRBV7-8
CDR3 DNA: TGTGCCAGCAATGGAGCGGGAGGGCGAATAAATGAGCAGTTCTTC; CDR3 protein: CASNGAGGRINEQFF; clone size: NA; J gene: TRBJ2-1; D gene: TRBD2; V gene: TRBV2
CDR3 DNA: TGTGCCAGCAGGGCTGTCGCCGAGACCCAGTACTTC; CDR3 protein: CASRAVAETQYF; clone size: NA; J gene: TRBJ2-5; D gene: NA; V gene: TRBV6-1
CDR3 DNA: TGTGCCAGCAGGGAGCAGGGGAGACTCTATGGCTACACCTTC; CDR3 protein: CASREQGRLYGYTF; clone size: NA; J gene: TRBJ1-2; D gene: NA; V gene: TRBV25-1
CDR3 DNA: TGTGCCAGCAGCTTAACAGAACAGGGGGGTGGCTACACCTTC; CDR3 protein: CASSLTEQGGGYTF; clone size: NA; J gene: TRBJ1-2; D gene: TRBD1; V gene: TRBV7-8
CDR3 DNA: TGTGCCAGCACCACTGTGGTGGGGGCGAGCTCCTACAATGAGCAGTTCTTC; CDR3 protein: CASTTVVGASSYNEQFF; clone size: once; J gene: TRBJ2-1; D gene: NA; V gene: TRBV28
CDR3 DNA: TGTGCCAGCAGTGACCCAGGACAGGATCTACACGAAAAACTGTTTTTT; CDR3 protein: CASSDPGQDLHEKLFF; clone size: NA; J gene: TRBJ1-4; D gene: TRBD1; V gene: TRBV25-1
CDR3 DNA: TGCGGTCTTGGCCGTGGGAGCGAGCAGTACTTC; CDR3 protein: CGLGRGSEQYF; clone size: NA; J gene: TRBJ2-7; D gene: NA; V gene: TRBV28
CDR3 DNA: TGCGCCAGCACCCGCCGGGTACAGATTAGCAATCAGCCCCAGCATTTT; CDR3 protein: CASTRRVQISNQPQHF; clone size: NA; J gene: TRBJ1-5; D gene: NA; V gene: TRBV23-1
CDR3 DNA: TGTGCCAGCAGTTTATCCAGGGGGCAAAACACCGGGGAGCTGTTTTTT; CDR3 protein: CASSLSRGQNTGELFF; clone size: NA; J gene: TRBJ2-2; D gene: TRBD1; V gene: TRBV27
CDR3 DNA: TGTGCCAGCAGTGAAGGGGGTCCCCTTTTGATTCAGCCCCAGCATTTT; CDR3 protein: CASSEGGPLLIQPQHF; clone size: NA; J gene: TRBJ1-5; D gene: NA; V gene: TRBV6-1
CDR3 DNA: TGTGCCAGCAGCTTGGGCGTGGGGGCAAACTATGGCTACACCTTC; CDR3 protein: CASSLGVGANYGYTF; clone size: NA; J gene: TRBJ1-2; D gene: NA; V gene: TRBV5-8
CDR3 DNA: TGCGCCAGCAGCCGACAGAACACTGAAGCTTTCTTT; CDR3 protein: CASSRQNTEAFF; clone size: NA; J gene: TRBJ1-1; D gene: NA; V gene: TRBV10-2
CDR3 DNA: TGTGCCTGGTACAGGGCCGGGGGTGAGCAGTTCTTC; CDR3 protein: CAWYRAGGEQFF; clone size: few; J gene: TRBJ2-1; D gene: NA; V gene: TRBV30
CDR3 DNA: TGTGCCTGGAGTATAGGCTCTGGAAACACCATATATTTT; CDR3 protein: CAWSIGSGNTIYF; clone size: NA; J gene: TRBJ1-3; D gene: NA; V gene: TRBV30
CDR3 DNA: TGTGCCTGGAGGGGACAGGACCCAGATACGCAGTATTTT; CDR3 protein: CAWRGQDPDTQYF; clone size: once; J gene: TRBJ2-3; D gene: TRBD1; V gene: TRBV30
CDR3 DNA: TGTGCCAGCAGTAACAGGGCCTCTGGCTACACCTTC; CDR3 protein: CASSNRASGYTF; clone size: NA; J gene: TRBJ1-2; D gene: NA; V gene: TRBV6-5
CDR3 DNA: TGTGCCAGTAAAGCAGGGTCAGTTGAGAGCAATCAGCCCCAGCATTTT; CDR3 protein: CASKAGSVESNQPQHF; clone size: NA; J gene: TRBJ1-5; D gene: NA; V gene: TRBV19
CDR3 DNA: TGCGCCAGCAGCCCTGAGGTCGCGGAAAATGAGCAGTTCTTC; CDR3 protein: CASSPEVAENEQFF; clone size: NA; J gene: TRBJ2-1; D gene: NA; V gene: TRBV5-1
CDR3 DNA: TGTGCCAGCAGCCAGGCGGGACTAGCAGGGGAGCAGTACTTC; CDR3 protein: CASSQAGLAGEQYF; clone size: NA; J gene: TRBJ2-7; D gene: TRBD2; V gene: TRBV5-4
CDR3 DNA: TGTGCCAGCAGCGTTCCCCCTCCGCCCAACTACGAGCAGTACTTC; CDR3 protein: CASSVPPPPNYEQYF; clone size: NA; J gene: TRBJ2-7; D gene: NA; V gene: TRBV9
CDR3 DNA: TGTGCCAGCGTTGGAGGGGGAAACTACGAGCAGTACTTC; CDR3 protein: CASVGGGNYEQYF; clone size: NA; J gene: TRBJ2-7; D gene: NA; V gene: TRBV2
CDR3 DNA: TGCGCCAGCAGGGGGGCAGGGGCCGAGACCCAGTACTTC; CDR3 protein: CASRGAGAETQYF; clone size: NA; J gene: TRBJ2-5; D gene: NA; V gene: TRBV5-1
CDR3 DNA: TGTGCCAGCAGCCTAGCGGGAGGGATCCACGAGCAGTACTTC; CDR3 protein: CASSLAGGIHEQYF; clone size: NA; J gene: TRBJ2-7; D gene: TRBD2; V gene: TRBV5-6
CDR3 DNA: TGTGCCAGCAGCTTAACCCAGGACACTGAAGCTTTCTTT; CDR3 protein: CASSLTQDTEAFF; clone size: NA; J gene: TRBJ1-1; D gene: NA; V gene: TRBV7-3
CDR3 DNA: TGTGCCTGGGGACAGAGCACAGATACGCAGTATTTT; CDR3 protein: CAWGQSTDTQYF; clone size: NA; J gene: TRBJ2-3; D gene: NA; V gene: TRBV30
CDR3 DNA: TGTGCCAGCAGTGACCGCGGTTACGAGCAGTACTTC; CDR3 protein: CASSDRGYEQYF; clone size: few; J gene: TRBJ2-7; D gene: NA; V gene: TRBV6-4
CDR3 DNA: TGCGCCAGCAGCTTGGTCGGGGTGACGTACGAGCAGTACTTC; CDR3 protein: CASSLVGVTYEQYF; clone size: NA; J gene: TRBJ2-7; D gene: NA; V gene: TRBV5-1
CDR3 DNA: TGTGCCAGCAGCCCCCGAACAGGGTACAACACTGAAGCTTTCTTT; CDR3 protein: CASSPRTGYNTEAFF; clone size: few; J gene: TRBJ1-1; D gene: NA; V gene: TRBV9
CDR3 DNA: TGCGCCAGCAGCTTGGAGGTCTATTCCTACGAGCAGTACTTC; CDR3 protein: CASSLEVYSYEQYF; clone size: NA; J gene: TRBJ2-7; D gene: NA; V gene: TRBV5-1
CDR3 DNA: TGTGCCAGCAGTGAACGGCAGGTAGGGGCCAACGTCCTGACTTTC; CDR3 protein: CASSERQVGANVLTF; clone size: NA; J gene: TRBJ2-6; D gene: NA; V gene: TRBV2
CDR3 DNA: TGTGCCAGCAGCTTGGTTGGGGTACCCACCGGGGAGCTGTTTTTT; CDR3 protein: CASSLVGVPTGELFF; clone size: NA; J gene: TRBJ2-2; D gene: NA; V gene: TRBV5-4
CDR3 DNA: TGTGCCAGCAGCCCCACATGGACGGGTTGGGGCACAGATACGCAGTATTTT; CDR3 protein: CASSPTWTGWGTDTQYF; clone size: NA; J gene: TRBJ2-3; D gene: NA; V gene: TRBV7-2
CDR3 DNA: TGTGCCTGGAGGGCCGGGACTAGTCGAGAGACCCAGTACTTC; CDR3 protein: CAWRAGTSRETQYF; clone size: NA; J gene: TRBJ2-5; D gene: TRBD2; V gene: TRBV30
CDR3 DNA: TGTGCCGTGGTACGGGACATGAACACTGAAGCTTTCTTT; CDR3 protein: CAVVRDMNTEAFF; clone size: NA; J gene: TRBJ1-1; D gene: NA; V gene: TRBV10-3
CDR3 DNA: TGTGCCAGCAGCTTAAGCAGGGATGAGGAGACCCAGTACTTC; CDR3 protein: CASSLSRDEETQYF; clone size: NA; J gene: TRBJ2-5; D gene: NA; V gene: TRBV7-9
CDR3 DNA: TGTGCCTGGAGTCAGGGAATAGCCAAAAACATTCAGTACTTC; CDR3 protein: CAWSQGIAKNIQYF; clone size: NA; J gene: TRBJ2-4; D gene: NA; V gene: TRBV30
CDR3 DNA: TGTGCCAGCAGTAGACAGGGAATCGGGTATGGCTACACCTTC; CDR3 protein: CASSRQGIGYGYTF; clone size: NA; J gene: TRBJ1-2; D gene: TRBD1; V gene: TRBV2
CDR3 DNA: TGTGCCAGCAGTTTCCAGGGCTTGGACGGCTACACCTTC; CDR3 protein: CASSFQGLDGYTF; clone size: few; J gene: TRBJ1-2; D gene: NA; V gene: TRBV27
CDR3 DNA: TGTGCCAGCAGCGTTAGGCGTGGCTACAATGAGCAGTTCTTC; CDR3 protein: CASSVRRGYNEQFF; clone size: NA; J gene: TRBJ2-1; D gene: NA; V gene: TRBV27
CDR3 DNA: TGTGCCTGGACCCCCGCAGATAGGAACACTGAAGCTTTCTTT; CDR3 protein: CAWTPADRNTEAFF; clone size: NA; J gene: TRBJ1-1; D gene: NA; V gene: TRBV30
CDR3 DNA: TGCGCCAGCAGTAACAGGGGTTCAGAAGCTTTCTTT; CDR3 protein: CASSNRGSEAFF; clone size: NA; J gene: TRBJ1-1; D gene: TRBD1; V gene: TRBV5-1
CDR3 DNA: TGTGCCAGCAGTCAACAGGGGACAGGGGCAGATACGCAGTATTTT; CDR3 protein: CASSQQGTGADTQYF; clone size: NA; J gene: TRBJ2-3; D gene: TRBD1; V gene: TRBV2
CDR3 DNA: TGTGCCAGCAGCTTAGGACCGGGGGGGGACAACTACGAGCAGTACTTC; CDR3 protein: CASSLGPGGDNYEQYF; clone size: once; J gene: TRBJ2-7; D gene: TRBD2; V gene: TRBV11-3
CDR3 DNA: TGTGCCAGCAGTTTTGGGCCCTACGAGCAGTACTTC; CDR3 protein: CASSFGPYEQYF; clone size: NA; J gene: TRBJ2-7; D gene: NA; V gene: TRBV28
CDR3 DNA: TGTGCCAGTAGTTATGGGACAGCAACAATGGGCACTGAAGCTTTCTTT; CDR3 protein: CASSYGTATMGTEAFF; clone size: once; J gene: TRBJ1-1; D gene: TRBD1; V gene: TRBV19
CDR3 DNA: TGTGCCAGCAGTTCCCTTCAGCGTACTGAGAATGCTTTCTTT; CDR3 protein: CASSSLQRTENAFF; clone size: NA; J gene: TRBJ1-1; D gene: NA; V gene: TRBV28
CDR3 DNA: TGCAGCGTCGCCGGACAGATCAATCAGCCCCAGCATTTT; CDR3 protein: CSVAGQINQPQHF; clone size: NA; J gene: TRBJ1-5; D gene: NA; V gene: TRBV29-1
CDR3 DNA: TGTGCCAGCAGCCCATTGTTACCGGGACAGGGGGCAGATACGCAGTATTTT; CDR3 protein: CASSPLLPGQGADTQYF; clone size: NA; J gene: TRBJ2-3; D gene: TRBD1; V gene: TRBV7-6